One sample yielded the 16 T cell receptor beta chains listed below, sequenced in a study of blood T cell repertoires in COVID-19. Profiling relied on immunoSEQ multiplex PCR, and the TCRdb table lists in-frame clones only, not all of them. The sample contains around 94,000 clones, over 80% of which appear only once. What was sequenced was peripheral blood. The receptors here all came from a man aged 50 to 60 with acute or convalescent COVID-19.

The CDR3 nucleotides are TGTGCCAGCAGTGAAGGCCCCAAGAGCAGGGAGCAGTTCTTC. Translated, it gives CASSEGPKSREQFF. The J gene is TRBJ2-1, the V gene TRBV6-1; D call uncertain. Deletions cut 1 base from V and 10 bases from J, with 14 bases between. This CDR3 spans 14 amino acids. Germline V gives CDR1 MNHNS, CDR2 SASEGT.

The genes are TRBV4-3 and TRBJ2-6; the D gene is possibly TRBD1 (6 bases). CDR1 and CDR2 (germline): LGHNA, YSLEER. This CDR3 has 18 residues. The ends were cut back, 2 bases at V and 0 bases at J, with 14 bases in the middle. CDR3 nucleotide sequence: TGCGCCAGCAGCCAAAGAGGGGAGACAGGCTCTGGGGCCAACGTCCTGACTTTC. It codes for CASSQRGETGSGANVLTF.

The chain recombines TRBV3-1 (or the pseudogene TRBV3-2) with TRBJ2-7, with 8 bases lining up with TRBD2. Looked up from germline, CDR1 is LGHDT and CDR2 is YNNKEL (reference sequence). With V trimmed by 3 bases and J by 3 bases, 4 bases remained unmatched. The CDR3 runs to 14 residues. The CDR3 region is CASSHSGVGYEQYF. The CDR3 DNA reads TGTGCCAGCAGCCATAGCGGGGTCGGCTACGAGCAGTACTTC.

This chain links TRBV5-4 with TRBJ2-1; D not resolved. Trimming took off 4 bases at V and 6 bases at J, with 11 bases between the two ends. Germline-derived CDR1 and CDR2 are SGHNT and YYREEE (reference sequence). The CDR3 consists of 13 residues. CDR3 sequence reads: CASSGSERNEQFF. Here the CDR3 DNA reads TGTGCCAGCAGCGGGTCGGAGCGCAATGAGCAGTTCTTC.

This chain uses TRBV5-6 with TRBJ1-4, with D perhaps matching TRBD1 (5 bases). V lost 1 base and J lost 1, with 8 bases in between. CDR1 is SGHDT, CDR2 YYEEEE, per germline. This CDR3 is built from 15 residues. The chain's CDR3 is CASSLTQGTNEKLFF. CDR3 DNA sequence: TGTGCCAGCAGCTTGACGCAGGGAACTAATGAAAAACTGTTTTTT.

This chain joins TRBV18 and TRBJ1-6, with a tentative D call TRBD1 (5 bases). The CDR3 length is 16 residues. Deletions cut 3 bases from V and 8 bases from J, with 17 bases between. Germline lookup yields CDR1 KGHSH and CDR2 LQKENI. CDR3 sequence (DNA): TGTGCCAGCTCACCCCGAGAGGGGAGGGGATATTCACCCCTCCACTTT. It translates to CASSPREGRGYSPLHF. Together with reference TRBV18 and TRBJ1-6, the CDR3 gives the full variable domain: NAGVMQNPRHLVRRRGQEARLRCSPMKGHSHVYWYRQLPEEGLKFMVYLQKENIIDESGMPKERFSAEFPKEGPSILRIQQVVRGDSAAYFCASSPREGRGYSPLHFGNGTRLTVT.

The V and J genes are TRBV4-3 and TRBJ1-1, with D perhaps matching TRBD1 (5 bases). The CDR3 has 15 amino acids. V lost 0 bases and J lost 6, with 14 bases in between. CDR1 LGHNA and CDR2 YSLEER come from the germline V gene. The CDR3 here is CASSQDHNRYAEAFF. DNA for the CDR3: TGCGCCAGCAGCCAAGATCATAACAGGTACGCTGAAGCTTTCTTT.

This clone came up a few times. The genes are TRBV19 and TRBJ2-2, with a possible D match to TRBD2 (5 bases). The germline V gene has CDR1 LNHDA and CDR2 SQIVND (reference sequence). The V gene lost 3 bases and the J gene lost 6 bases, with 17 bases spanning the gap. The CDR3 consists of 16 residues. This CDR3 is CASSILLGLTSGELFF. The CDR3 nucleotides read TGTGCCAGTAGTATTCTCTTAGGACTTACGTCCGGGGAGCTGTTTTTT. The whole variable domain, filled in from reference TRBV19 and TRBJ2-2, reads DGGITQSPKYLFRKEGQNVTLSCEQNLNHDAMYWYRQDPGQGLRLIYYSQIVNDFQKGDIAEGYSVSREKKESFPLTVTSAQKNPTAFYLCASSILLGLTSGELFFGEGSRLTVL.

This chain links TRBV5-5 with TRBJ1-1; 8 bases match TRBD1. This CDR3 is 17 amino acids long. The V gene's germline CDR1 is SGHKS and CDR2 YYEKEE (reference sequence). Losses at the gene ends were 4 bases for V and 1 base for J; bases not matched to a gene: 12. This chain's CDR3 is CASSPMTGAGQNTEAFF. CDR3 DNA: TGTGCCAGCAGCCCCATGACAGGGGCCGGACAGAACACTGAAGCTTTCTTT.

The CDR3 nucleotides read TGTGCCAGCAGCTTAGGGCTTCGGGGATTAGAAGCTTTCTTT. Translation gives CASSLGLRGLEAFF. The V gene is TRBV11-2, the J gene TRBJ1-1; D gene unclear. Trimming removed 1 base at V and 8 bases at J, with 14 bases between. Germline values: CDR1 SGHAT, CDR2 FQNNGV. The CDR3 is 14 amino acids.

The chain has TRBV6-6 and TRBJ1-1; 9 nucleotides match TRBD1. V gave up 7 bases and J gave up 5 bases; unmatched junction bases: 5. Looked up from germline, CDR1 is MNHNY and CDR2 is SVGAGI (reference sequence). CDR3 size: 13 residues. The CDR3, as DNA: TGTGCCAGCACTCCGACAGGGGGTACTGAAGCTTTCTTT. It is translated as CASTPTGGTEAFF.

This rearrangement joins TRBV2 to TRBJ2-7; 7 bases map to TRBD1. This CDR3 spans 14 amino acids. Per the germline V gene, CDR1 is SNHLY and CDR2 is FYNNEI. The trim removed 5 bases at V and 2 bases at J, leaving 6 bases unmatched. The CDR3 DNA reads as TGTGCCAGCAGTAACCGACAGGGTACCTACGAGCAGTACTTC. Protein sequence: CASSNRQGTYEQYF.

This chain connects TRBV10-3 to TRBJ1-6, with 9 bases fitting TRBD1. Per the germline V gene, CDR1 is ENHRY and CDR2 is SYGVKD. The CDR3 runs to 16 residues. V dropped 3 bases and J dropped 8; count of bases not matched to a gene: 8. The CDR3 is CAISDFNRGQDSPLHF. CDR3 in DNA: TGTGCCATCAGTGACTTTAACAGGGGGCAGGATTCACCCCTCCACTTT.

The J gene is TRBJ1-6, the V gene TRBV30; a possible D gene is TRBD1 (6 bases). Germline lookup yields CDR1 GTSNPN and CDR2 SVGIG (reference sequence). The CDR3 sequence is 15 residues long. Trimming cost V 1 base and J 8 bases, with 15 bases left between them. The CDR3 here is CAWSAQGEGDSPLHF. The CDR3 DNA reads TGTGCCTGGAGTGCACAGGGAGAGGGCGATTCACCCCTCCACTTT.

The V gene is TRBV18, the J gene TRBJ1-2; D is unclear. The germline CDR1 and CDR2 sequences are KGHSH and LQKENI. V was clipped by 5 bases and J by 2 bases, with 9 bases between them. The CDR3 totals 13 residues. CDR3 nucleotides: TGTGCCAGCTCATCCGACTCGAACTATGGCTACACCTTC. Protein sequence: CASSSDSNYGYTF.

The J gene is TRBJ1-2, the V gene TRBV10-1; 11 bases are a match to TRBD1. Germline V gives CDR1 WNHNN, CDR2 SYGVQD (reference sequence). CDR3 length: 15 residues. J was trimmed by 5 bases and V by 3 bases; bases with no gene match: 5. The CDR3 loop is CASSDTGQGEYGYTF. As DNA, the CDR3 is TGCGCCAGCAGTGACACGGGACAGGGGGAGTATGGCTACACCTTC.